The rows below give T cell receptor beta chains drawn from one sample of a study of blood T cell repertoires in COVID-19. Sequencing used immunoSEQ multiplex PCR; TCRdb keeps in-frame clones, though not all of them. The data show approximately 58,000 clones, under 90% seen once. The sequenced sample was peripheral blood. The source of these receptors is a man aged 40-50 years with active COVID-19. CDR3s include the opening cysteine and the closing phenylalanine or tryptophan. D genes are given only for firm matches. Size is omitted from some rows. Given values are once, few, many or a class for expanded clones.

length,D,V,size,J,DNA,CDR3
16,NA,TRBV19,NA,TRBJ1-4,TGTGCCAGCTACCCCCGGGGGGCAGGAACTAATGAAAAACTGTTTTTT,CASYPRGAGTNEKLFF
15,TRBD1,TRBV27,NA,TRBJ1-2,TGTGCCAGCAAACCGTCAAGGACAGGCCTCTATGGCTACACCTTC,CASKPSRTGLYGYTF
14,NA,TRBV7-2,NA,TRBJ2-2,TGTGCCAGCAGCCCGACTACCCGTACCGGGGAGCTGTTTTTT,CASSPTTRTGELFF
14,TRBD1,TRBV4-1,NA,TRBJ1-1,TGCGCCAGCACCAGGGGGCTAAAGAACACTGAAGCTTTCTTT,CASTRGLKNTEAFF
12,NA,TRBV14,few,TRBJ1-6,TGTGCCAGCAGCAATCTTAATTCACCCCTCCACTTT,CASSNLNSPLHF
13,NA,TRBV15,NA,TRBJ1-3,TGTGCCACCAGCAGAGATCAAGGAAACACCATATATTTT,CATSRDQGNTIYF
17,TRBD1,TRBV7-2,once,TRBJ2-5,TGTGCCAGCAGCTTAAAGATCGGACAGGGGGCCCAAGAGACCCAGTACTTC,CASSLKIGQGAQETQYF
14,TRBD1,TRBV5-1,NA,TRBJ2-1,TGCGCCAGCAGCTTACCGGGACAGGTCAATGAGCAGTTCTTC,CASSLPGQVNEQFF
15,TRBD2,TRBV5-1,NA,TRBJ2-1,TGCGCCAGCAGCCTCCGACTAGCGGGAGGGAATGAGCAGTTCTTC,CASSLRLAGGNEQFF
16,NA,TRBV5-1,NA,TRBJ2-3,TGCGCCAGCAGCCCGGGTTTGGTCAGGGGAACAGATACGCAGTATTTT,CASSPGLVRGTDTQYF
15,TRBD1,TRBV4-1,NA,TRBJ2-7,TGCGCCAGCAGCCAAAACAGGGGGACAGTCTACGAGCAGTACTTC,CASSQNRGTVYEQYF
13,NA,TRBV12-3/TRBV12-4,NA,TRBJ2-1,TGTGCCAGCAGCCTGACTAACTGGAGTGAGCAGTTCTTC,CASSLTNWSEQFF
14,NA,TRBV7-8,NA,TRBJ2-5,TGTGCCAGCAGAATCCGGGTCGAAACGGCGACCCAGTACTTC,CASRIRVETATQYF
18,TRBD1,TRBV28,NA,TRBJ2-2,TGTGCCAGCAGTATGGGGCCTTGGCAGGGGGTAGAGACCGGGGAGCTGTTTTTT,CASSMGPWQGVETGELFF
13,TRBD1,TRBV2,NA,TRBJ1-1,TGTGCCAGCAACTGGGACAGGGAGGGTGAAGCTTTCTTT,CASNWDREGEAFF
16,TRBD2,TRBV5-4,NA,TRBJ2-3,TGTGCCAGCAGCCCCACGACTAGCGGGAGGCCAGATACGCAGTATTTT,CASSPTTSGRPDTQYF
14,NA,TRBV9,once,TRBJ2-2,TGTGCCAGCAGCGTACAGTCGAGGACCGGGGAGCTGTTTTTT,CASSVQSRTGELFF
14,NA,TRBV7-9,NA,TRBJ1-1,TGTGCCAGCAGTTTATTGGGAGCTAACACTGAAGCTTTCTTT,CASSLLGANTEAFF
15,TRBD2,TRBV5-4,NA,TRBJ2-1,TGTGCCAGCAGTAGTAGCGGGAGTGGCTACAATGAGCAGTTCTTC,CASSSSGSGYNEQFF
15,TRBD1,TRBV4-1,few,TRBJ2-3,TGCGCCAGCAGCCGGGGACAGACAGACACAGATACGCAGTATTTT,CASSRGQTDTDTQYF
13,NA,TRBV10-3,NA,TRBJ1-6,TGTGCCATCAGTGAGGGGGAGGGTTCACCCCTCCACTTT,CAISEGEGSPLHF
13,NA,TRBV18,NA,TRBJ1-1,TGTGCCAGCTCAATACTGGGGGGCACTGAAGCTTTCTTT,CASSILGGTEAFF